Following are 27 T cell receptor beta chains from one sample sequenced in a study of blood T cell repertoires in COVID-19. Method: immunoSEQ multiplex PCR; TCRdb's copy keeps in-frame clones and lacks some. The table records more than 55,000 clones, 73% of them present only once. Sequenced sample: peripheral blood. These receptors all stem from a woman between 70 and 85 years old with acute or convalescent COVID-19.

The CDR3 DNA reads TGTGCCAGCAGCCCTGGACTAGGAGGTTCTGGCGAAGAGACCCAGTACTTC. It translates to CASSPGLGGSGEETQYF. The chain joins TRBV5-4 to TRBJ2-5; TRBD2 matches at 7 bases. The J segment lost 3 bases and the V segment lost 4 bases, leaving 15 bases of the junction unmatched. Germline assignment: CDR1 SGHNT and CDR2 YYREEE (reference sequence). CDR3 size: 17 residues.

J is TRBJ1-5 and V is TRBV18; 8 bases agree with TRBD1. Trimming removed 2 bases from V and 4 bases from J; junction bases left unmatched: 4. The CDR3 is 15 residues long. Germline loops: CDR1 KGHSH, CDR2 LQKENI. The CDR3 nucleotides are TGTGCCAGCTCACCAAGGGGACAGGAGAATCAGCCCCAGCATTTT. Translating gives CASSPRGQENQPQHF.

J is TRBJ1-5 and V is TRBV9; tentative D call: TRBD1 (6 bases). Deletions cut 0 bases from V and 7 bases from J, with 11 bases between. Germline V gives CDR1 SGDLS, CDR2 YYNGEE. CDR3 length equals 14 residues. This chain's CDR3 is CASSVEDSRQPQHF. CDR3 nucleotides: TGTGCCAGCAGCGTAGAGGACAGTAGACAGCCCCAGCATTTT.

This clone was observed a single time. J is TRBJ1-2 and V is TRBV27, with D perhaps matching TRBD1 (5 bases). CDR3 size: 16 residues. Trimming shortened V by 1 base and J by 1 base, and 13 bases separated the two germline ends. Germline V gene sequence: CDR1 MNHEY, CDR2 SMNVEV (reference sequence). This CDR3 reads CASSLFRGALNYGYTF. The CDR3 DNA is TGTGCCAGCAGTTTATTTCGTGGGGCACTTAACTATGGCTACACCTTC.

The gene calls are TRBV6-5 and TRBJ1-3; D ambiguous. The germline CDR1 and CDR2 sequences are MNHEY and SVGAGI. V shed 0 bases and J shed 0 bases, with 6 bases lying between them. The CDR3 contains 15 residues. CDR3 DNA: TGTGCCAGCAGTTACTCGAGAGTCTCTGGAAACACCATATATTTT. This sequence encodes CASSYSRVSGNTIYF.

This clone occurred a few times. The chain has TRBV6-6 and TRBJ2-7, with D unclear. Germline V gene data show CDR1 as MNHNY and CDR2 as SVGAGI (reference sequence). With 2 bases removed from V and 0 bases from J, the gap between germline ends came to 8 bases. This CDR3 has 14 residues. The CDR3 loop reads CASSYGTTSYEQYF. The CDR3 DNA follows: TGTGCCAGCAGTTACGGCACTACCTCCTACGAGCAGTACTTC.

This clone was counted a single time. V is TRBV15 and J is TRBJ1-5, with D possibly being TRBD1 (5 bases). CDR1 is LNHNV, CDR2 YYDKDF, per germline (reference sequence). Trimming stripped 3 bases from V and 3 bases from J, with 9 bases between. This CDR3 is 14 amino acids long. CDR3 coding DNA: TGTGCCACCAGCAGGCAGGGTGCCAATCAGCCCCAGCATTTT. Its translation: CATSRQGANQPQHF.

The chain joins TRBV5-1 to TRBJ2-5; TRBD2 matches at 11 bases. The CDR3 length is 15 residues. V shed 5 bases and J 5 bases; nucleotides not matched to a gene: 8. Germline CDR1 reads SGHRS; CDR2 reads YFSETQ. The DNA of the CDR3 is TGCGCCAGCAGTTTACTAGCGGGGGCCTGGGAGACCCAGTACTTC. Protein product: CASSLLAGAWETQYF.

This clone appeared a single time. This chain joins TRBV5-4 and TRBJ1-6, with D possibly matching TRBD1 (5 bases). This CDR3 is built from 14 residues. Germline assignment: CDR1 SGHNT and CDR2 YYREEE (reference sequence). Trimming removed 5 bases from V and 7 bases from J, with 13 bases in between. CDR3: CASRGGPSNSPLHF. In nucleotides, the CDR3 is TGTGCCAGCAGGGGGGGACCCTCAAATTCACCCCTCCACTTT. Full variable domain (remainder filled in from reference TRBV5-4 and TRBJ1-6): ETGVTQSPTHLIKTRGQQVTLRCSSQSGHNTVSWYQQALGQGPQFIFQYYREEENGRGNFPPRFSGLQFPNYSSELNVNALELDDSALYLCASRGGPSNSPLHFGNGTRLTVT.

The rearrangement joins TRBV10-2 to TRBJ2-7; 7 bases line up with TRBD2. Germline CDR1 reads WSHSY; CDR2 reads SAAADI. The length of the CDR3 is 15 residues. V dropped 8 bases and J dropped 2; count of bases not matched to a gene: 12. The CDR3 DNA is TGCGCCAGCGTAGGTAGGAGCGGGGCCCCCTACGAGCAGTACTTC. Translating gives CASVGRSGAPYEQYF.

The chain uses TRBV7-9 and TRBJ1-3, with 7 bases that match TRBD1. The V gene's germline CDR1 is SEHNR and CDR2 FQNEAQ (reference sequence). The CDR3 consists of 16 residues. The V gene end was trimmed by 5 bases and the J gene end by 4 bases; junction bases not matched to a gene: 11. CDR3 region: CASSRTGTAIGNTIYF. CDR3 bases: TGTGCCAGCAGCCGGACTGGGACAGCCATCGGAAACACCATATATTTT.

The V and J genes are TRBV7-3 and TRBJ2-2; no definite D call. Germline CDR1 and CDR2: SGHTA and FQGTGA. V lost 4 bases and J lost 8, with 17 bases in between. The CDR3 totals 15 residues. The CDR3 DNA is TGTGCCAGCAGCTCCCGTGATAGAGCGAAAGGGGAGCTGTTTTTT. Protein product: CASSSRDRAKGELFF.

The rearrangement uses TRBV7-6 and TRBJ1-4; TRBD1 matches at 8 bases. This CDR3 region has 15 residues. The germline CDR1 and CDR2 sequences are SGHVS and FNYEAQ. With 5 bases clipped from V and 0 bases from J, the junction kept 2 bases outside the gene matches. CDR3 residues: CASSAGGSTNEKLFF. The CDR3 nucleotides read TGTGCCAGCAGCGCAGGGGGCTCAACTAATGAAAAACTGTTTTTT.

There are many counts of this clone. The chain combines TRBV2 with TRBJ1-2, with TRBD1 identical over 8 bases. Germline CDR1 and CDR2: SNHLY and FYNNEI. J gave up 5 bases and V 5 bases, and 4 bases lay outside the gene matches. The CDR3 spans 13 residues. The CDR3 region is CASSTGGQYGYTF. The CDR3 nucleotides read TGTGCCAGCAGTACAGGGGGACAATATGGCTACACCTTC.

The J gene is TRBJ2-1, the V gene TRBV7-8; a weak D match, TRBD1 (5 bases). Trimming took 6 bases from V and 8 from J, leaving 20 bases between them. The CDR3 runs 15 residues. Germline V CDR1 and CDR2: SGHVS, FQNEAQ. The CDR3 DNA sequence: TGTGCCAGCAGAGTACGGGCAGGGTTTCGGGATGAGCAGTTCTTC. This sequence encodes CASRVRAGFRDEQFF.

In this sample, this clone turned up a few times. This chain connects TRBV7-9 to TRBJ1-5, with D uncertain. Germline V lookup: CDR1 SEHNR, CDR2 FQNEAQ (reference sequence). Between the trimmed V and J ends, which lost 11 bases and 2 bases, there was a span of 22 bases. CDR3 length equals 16 residues. The DNA for the CDR3 is TGTGCCGTTACCCCGGGCGGGTCGGAAGGCAATCAGCCCCAGCATTTT. Translation gives CAVTPGGSEGNQPQHF. The full variable domain, its missing parts supplied by reference TRBV7-9 and TRBJ1-5, is DTGVSQNPRHKITKRGQNVTFRCDPISEHNRLYWYRQTLGQGPEFLTYFQNEAQLEKSRLLSDRFSAERPKGSFSTLEIQRTEQGDSAMYLCAVTPGGSEGNQPQHFGDGTRLSIL.

The rearrangement links TRBV10-3 to TRBJ1-2; TRBD1 matches 9 bases. With 8 bases clipped from V and 3 bases from J, the junction kept 4 bases outside the gene matches. The CDR3 covers 13 residues. Germline V gene sequence: CDR1 ENHRY, CDR2 SYGVKD. CDR3 sequence: CAIGRDRDYGYTF. CDR3 DNA: TGTGCCATCGGGAGGGACAGGGACTATGGCTACACCTTC.

This clone appeared a single time. The rearrangement joins TRBV18 to TRBJ1-4; D is undetermined. The CDR3 consists of 13 residues. V lost 3 bases and J 7 bases, leaving 9 bases between the germline ends. Germline V gene data show CDR1 as KGHSH and CDR2 as LQKENI. The CDR3 region is CASSPQASEKLFF. The CDR3 coding sequence is TGTGCCAGCTCACCGCAGGCCAGTGAAAAACTGTTTTTT.

The genes are TRBV4-1 and TRBJ2-4; TRBD2 might be the D (5 bases). The CDR3 runs to 14 residues. The V end was cut by 0 bases, the J end by 8 bases, with 11 bases between. CDR1 and CDR2 (germline): MGHRA, YSYEKL. The DNA of the CDR3 is TGCGCCAGCAGCCAAGAAGGGAGTAGAGACATTCAGTACTTC. This translates into CASSQEGSRDIQYF.

The chain carries TRBV5-4 and TRBJ1-2; D perhaps matches TRBD1 (6 bases). This CDR3 has 13 amino acids. V lost 3 bases and J 2 bases, leaving 8 bases between the germline ends. CDR1 is SGHNT and CDR2 is YYREEE in the germline V gene (reference sequence). CDR3 amino acids: CASSYTGNYGYTF. The DNA for the CDR3 is TGTGCCAGCAGCTATACAGGGAACTATGGCTACACCTTC.

This clone showed up just a few times. This rearrangement joins TRBV5-4 to TRBJ2-1; tentative D call: TRBD2 (5 bases). Germline V lookup: CDR1 SGHNT, CDR2 YYREEE (reference sequence). The CDR3 consists of 15 residues. Trimming shortened V by 0 bases and J by 0 bases, and 7 bases separated the two germline ends. CDR3 sequence: CASSLGLSSYNEQFF. CDR3 nucleotide sequence: TGTGCCAGCAGCTTGGGACTATCCTCCTACAATGAGCAGTTCTTC.

V gene TRBV19 combines with J gene TRBJ1-5; 8 bases agree with TRBD1. CDR3 length: 16 amino acids. Germline assignment: CDR1 LNHDA and CDR2 SQIVND (reference sequence). Trimming cost V 6 bases and J 0 bases; bases outside gene matches: 7. CDR3 protein: CASSLRGTGSNQPQHF. DNA for the CDR3: TGTGCCAGTAGCCTTAGAGGGACAGGTAGCAATCAGCCCCAGCATTTT.

This sequence joins TRBV30 and TRBJ1-1; D is undetermined. CDR3 size: 15 residues. The V end was cut by 4 bases, the J end by 0 bases, with 15 bases between. Germline CDR1 is GTSNPN and CDR2 is SVGIG (reference sequence). The CDR3 sequence: CAWTPFIRVNTEAFF. The DNA for the CDR3 is TGTGCCTGGACCCCCTTCATCCGGGTGAACACTGAAGCTTTCTTT. Full variable domain (outside the CDR3, taken from reference TRBV30 and TRBJ1-1): SQTIHQWPATLVQPVGSPLSLECTVEGTSNPNLYWYRQAAGRGLQLLFYSVGIGQISSEVPQNLSASRPQDRQFILSSKKLLLSDSGFYLCAWTPFIRVNTEAFFGQGTRLTVV.

The V and J genes are TRBV10-3 and TRBJ2-7, with TRBD1 matching 10 bases. Per germline, CDR1 ENHRY and CDR2 SYGVKD. This CDR3 contains 15 residues. Trimming removed 4 bases from V and 7 bases from J; junction bases left unmatched: 10. Written as DNA, the CDR3 is TGTGCCATCAGTGGAGGGACAGGGGCCTCCTGGGAGCAGTACTTC. It codes for CAISGGTGASWEQYF.

The genes are TRBV6-5 and TRBJ1-5; a weak D match, TRBD1 (5 bases). The V gene's germline CDR1 is MNHEY and CDR2 SVGAGI. The germline V and J ends were trimmed by 4 bases and 7 bases, with 20 bases remaining between them. CDR3 length: 16 residues. CDR3 residues: CASSSTSASWGQPQHF. The CDR3 DNA follows: TGTGCCAGCAGTTCCACCTCCGCCTCCTGGGGCCAGCCCCAGCATTTT.

The J gene is TRBJ2-5, the V gene TRBV5-6; D gene uncertain. This CDR3 comprises 10 residues. Trimming left V 9 bases short and J 0 bases short, with 3 bases between. Per germline, CDR1 SGHDT and CDR2 YYEEEE. CDR3 bases: TGTGCCAACAACCAAGAGACCCAGTACTTC. This gives the protein CANNQETQYF.

The chain is built from TRBV6-5 and TRBJ2-7, with D maybe TRBD2 (6 bases). CDR3 length equals 14 residues. V was cut by 4 bases and J by 2 bases, with 12 bases left in between. CDR1 and CDR2 (germline): MNHEY, SVGAGI. CDR3 DNA sequence: TGTGCCAGCAGTTCCCTGGCGGGGCCCTACGAGCAGTACTTC. Translating gives CASSSLAGPYEQYF.